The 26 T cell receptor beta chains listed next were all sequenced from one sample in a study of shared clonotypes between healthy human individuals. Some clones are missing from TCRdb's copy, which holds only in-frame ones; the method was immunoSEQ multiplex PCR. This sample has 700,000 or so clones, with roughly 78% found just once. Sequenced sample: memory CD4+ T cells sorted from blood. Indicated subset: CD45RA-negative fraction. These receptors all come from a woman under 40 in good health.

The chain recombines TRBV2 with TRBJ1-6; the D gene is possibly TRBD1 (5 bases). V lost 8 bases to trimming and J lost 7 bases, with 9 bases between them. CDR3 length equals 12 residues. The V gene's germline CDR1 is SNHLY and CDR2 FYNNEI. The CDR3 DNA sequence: TGTGCCAGCGAGGGGAGGAATTCACCCCTCCACTTT. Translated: CASEGRNSPLHF. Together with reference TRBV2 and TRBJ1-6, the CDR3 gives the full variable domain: EPEVTQTPSHQVTQMGQEVILRCVPISNHLYFYWYRQILGQKVEFLVSFYNNEISEKSEIFDDQFSVERPDGSNFTLKIRSTKLEDSAMYFCASEGRNSPLHFGNGTRLTVT.

Written as DNA, the CDR3 is TGTGCCAGCAGTCCCGCGGGAAGATGGAGTGAAAAACTGTTTTTT. This codes for CASSPAGRWSEKLFF. This chain connects TRBV25-1 to TRBJ1-4; D gene ambiguous. The V and J ends lost 5 bases and 7 bases respectively, with 17 bases between them. This CDR3 comprises 15 residues. Looked up from germline, CDR1 is MGHDK and CDR2 is SYGVNS.

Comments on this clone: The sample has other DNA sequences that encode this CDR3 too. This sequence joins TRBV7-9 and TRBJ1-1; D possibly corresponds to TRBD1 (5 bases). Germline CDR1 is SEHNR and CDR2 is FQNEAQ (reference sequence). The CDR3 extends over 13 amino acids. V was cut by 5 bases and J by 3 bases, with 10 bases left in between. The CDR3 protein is CASSLRGDTEAFF. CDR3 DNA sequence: TGTGCCAGCAGCCTACGGGGGGACACTGAAGCTTTCTTT.

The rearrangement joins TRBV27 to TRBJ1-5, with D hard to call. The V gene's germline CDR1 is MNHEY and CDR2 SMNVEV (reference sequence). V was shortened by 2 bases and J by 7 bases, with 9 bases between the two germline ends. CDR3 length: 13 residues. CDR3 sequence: CASSLNQQQPQHF. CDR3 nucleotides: TGTGCCAGCAGTTTAAACCAGCAACAGCCCCAGCATTTT.

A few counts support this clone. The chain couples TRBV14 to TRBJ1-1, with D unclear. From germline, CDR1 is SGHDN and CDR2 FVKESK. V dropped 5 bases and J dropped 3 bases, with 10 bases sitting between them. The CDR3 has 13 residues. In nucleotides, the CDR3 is TGTGCCAGCAGCGAGACATTAGACACTGAAGCTTTCTTT. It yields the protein CASSETLDTEAFF.

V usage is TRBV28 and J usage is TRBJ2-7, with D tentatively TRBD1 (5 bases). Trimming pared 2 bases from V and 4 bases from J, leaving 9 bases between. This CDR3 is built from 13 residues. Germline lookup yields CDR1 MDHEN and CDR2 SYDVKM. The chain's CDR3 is CASSLRQGYEQYF. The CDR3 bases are TGTGCCAGCAGTTTACGGCAGGGTTACGAGCAGTACTTC.

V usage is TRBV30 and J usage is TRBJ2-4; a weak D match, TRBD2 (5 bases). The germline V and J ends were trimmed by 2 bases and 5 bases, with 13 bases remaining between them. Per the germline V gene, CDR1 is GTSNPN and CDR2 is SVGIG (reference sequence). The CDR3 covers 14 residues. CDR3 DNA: TGTGCCTGGAGTCAAGGACTGTACGAAAACATTCAGTACTTC. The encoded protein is CAWSQGLYENIQYF.

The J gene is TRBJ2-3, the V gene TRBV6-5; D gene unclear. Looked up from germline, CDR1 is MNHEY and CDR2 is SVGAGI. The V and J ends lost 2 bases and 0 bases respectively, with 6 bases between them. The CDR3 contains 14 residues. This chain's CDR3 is CASSYAASTDTQYF. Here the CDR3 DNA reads TGTGCCAGCAGTTACGCAGCTAGCACAGATACGCAGTATTTT.

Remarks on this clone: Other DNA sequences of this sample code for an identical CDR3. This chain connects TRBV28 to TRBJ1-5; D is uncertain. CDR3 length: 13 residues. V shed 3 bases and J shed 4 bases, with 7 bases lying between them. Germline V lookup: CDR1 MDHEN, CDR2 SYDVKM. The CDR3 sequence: CASSFAGNQPQHF. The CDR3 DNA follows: TGTGCCAGCAGTTTCGCGGGAAATCAGCCCCAGCATTTT. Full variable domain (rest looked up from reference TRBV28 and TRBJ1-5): DVKVTQSSRYLVKRTGEKVFLECVQDMDHENMFWYRQDPGLGLRLIYFSYDVKMKEKGDIPEGYSVSREKKERFSLILESASTNQTSMYLCASSFAGNQPQHFGDGTRLSIL.

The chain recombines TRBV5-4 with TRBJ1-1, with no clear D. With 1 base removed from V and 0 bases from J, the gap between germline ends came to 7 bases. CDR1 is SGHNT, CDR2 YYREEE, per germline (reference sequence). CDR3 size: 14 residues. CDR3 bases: TGTGCCAGCAGCTTGACCGCTGTGAACACTGAAGCTTTCTTT. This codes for CASSLTAVNTEAFF.

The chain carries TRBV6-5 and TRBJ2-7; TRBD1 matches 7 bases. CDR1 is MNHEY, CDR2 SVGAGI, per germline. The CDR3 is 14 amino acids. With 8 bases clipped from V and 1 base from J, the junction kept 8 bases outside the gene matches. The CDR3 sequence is CASQGQAVSYEQYF. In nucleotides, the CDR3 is TGTGCCAGCCAAGGACAGGCCGTTTCCTACGAGCAGTACTTC.

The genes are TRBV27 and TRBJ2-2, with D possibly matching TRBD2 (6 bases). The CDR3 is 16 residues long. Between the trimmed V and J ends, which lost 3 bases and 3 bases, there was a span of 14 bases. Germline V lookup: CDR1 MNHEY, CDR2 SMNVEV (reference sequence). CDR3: CASSFTGDGDTGELFF. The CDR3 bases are TGTGCCAGCAGTTTTACGGGAGACGGGGACACCGGGGAGCTGTTTTTT.

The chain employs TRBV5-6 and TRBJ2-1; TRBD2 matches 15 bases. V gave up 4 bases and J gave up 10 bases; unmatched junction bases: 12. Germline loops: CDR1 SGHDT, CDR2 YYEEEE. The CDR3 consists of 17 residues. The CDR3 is CASSGLAGGPGRGEQFF. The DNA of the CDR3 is TGTGCCAGCAGCGGACTAGCGGGAGGGCCTGGACGTGGGGAGCAGTTCTTC.

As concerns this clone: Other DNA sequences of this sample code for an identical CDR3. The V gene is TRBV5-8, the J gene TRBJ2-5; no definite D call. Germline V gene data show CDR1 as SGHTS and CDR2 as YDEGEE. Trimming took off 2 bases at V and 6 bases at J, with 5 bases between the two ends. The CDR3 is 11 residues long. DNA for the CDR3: TGTGCCAGCAGCTTTTCAAAGACCCAGTACTTC. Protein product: CASSFSKTQYF. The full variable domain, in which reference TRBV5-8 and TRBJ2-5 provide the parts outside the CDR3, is EAGVTQSPTHLIKTRGQQATLRCSPISGHTSVYWYQQALGLGLQFLLWYDEGEERNRGNFPPRFSGRQFPNYSSELNVNALELEDSALYLCASSFSKTQYFGPGTRLLVL.

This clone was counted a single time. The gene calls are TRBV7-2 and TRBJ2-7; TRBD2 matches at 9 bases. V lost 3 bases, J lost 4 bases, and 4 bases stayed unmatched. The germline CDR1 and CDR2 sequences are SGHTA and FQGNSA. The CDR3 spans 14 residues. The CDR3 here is CASSFRSGRYEQYF. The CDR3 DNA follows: TGTGCCAGCAGCTTCCGTAGCGGGAGATACGAGCAGTACTTC.

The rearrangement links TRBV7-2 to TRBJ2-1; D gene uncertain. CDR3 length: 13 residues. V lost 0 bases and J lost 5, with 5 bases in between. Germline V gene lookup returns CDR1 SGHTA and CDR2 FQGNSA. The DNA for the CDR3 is TGTGCCAGCAGCTTAGCCTTAAACAATGAGCAGTTCTTC. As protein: CASSLALNNEQFF.

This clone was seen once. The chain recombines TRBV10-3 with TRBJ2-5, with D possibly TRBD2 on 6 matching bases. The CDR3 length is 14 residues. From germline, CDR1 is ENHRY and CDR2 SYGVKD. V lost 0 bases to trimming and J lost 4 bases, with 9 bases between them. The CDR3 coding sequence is TGTGCCATCAGTGAGTCGACTAGGGGAGAGACCCAGTACTTC. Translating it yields CAISESTRGETQYF.

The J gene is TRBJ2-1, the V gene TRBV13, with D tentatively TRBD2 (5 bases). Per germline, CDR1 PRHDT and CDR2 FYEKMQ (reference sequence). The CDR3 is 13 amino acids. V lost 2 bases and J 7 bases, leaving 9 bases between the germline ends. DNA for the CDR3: TGTGCCAGCAGCTTAAGAGGCGGGAATGAGCAGTTCTTC. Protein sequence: CASSLRGGNEQFF.

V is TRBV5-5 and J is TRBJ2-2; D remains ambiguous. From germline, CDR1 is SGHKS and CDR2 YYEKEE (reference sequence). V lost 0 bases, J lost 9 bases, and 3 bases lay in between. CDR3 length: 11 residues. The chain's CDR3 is CASSLGRELFF. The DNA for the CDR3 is TGTGCCAGCAGCTTGGGGCGGGAGCTGTTTTTT.

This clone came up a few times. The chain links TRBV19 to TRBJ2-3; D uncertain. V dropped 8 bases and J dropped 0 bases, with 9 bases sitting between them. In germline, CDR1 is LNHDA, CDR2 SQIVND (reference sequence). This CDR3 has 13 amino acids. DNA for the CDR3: TGTGCCAGTCAGCTCTCTAGCACAGATACGCAGTATTTT. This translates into CASQLSSTDTQYF.

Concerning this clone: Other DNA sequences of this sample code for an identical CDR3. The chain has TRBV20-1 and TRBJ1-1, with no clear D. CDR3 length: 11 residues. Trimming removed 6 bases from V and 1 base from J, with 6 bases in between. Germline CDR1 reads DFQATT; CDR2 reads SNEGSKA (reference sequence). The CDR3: CSAEGNTEAFF. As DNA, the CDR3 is TGCAGTGCGGAGGGGAACACTGAAGCTTTCTTT.

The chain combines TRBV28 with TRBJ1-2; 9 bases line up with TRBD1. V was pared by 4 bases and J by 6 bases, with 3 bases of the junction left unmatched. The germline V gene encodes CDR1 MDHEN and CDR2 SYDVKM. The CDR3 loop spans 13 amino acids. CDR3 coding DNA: TGTGCCAGCAGTTCGGGACAGGGACATGGCTACACCTTC. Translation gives CASSSGQGHGYTF.

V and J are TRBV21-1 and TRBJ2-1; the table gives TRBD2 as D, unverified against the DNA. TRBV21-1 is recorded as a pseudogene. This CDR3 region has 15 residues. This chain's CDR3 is CASSERQSSYNEQFF. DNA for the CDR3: TGTGCCAGCAGCGAGCGCCAGAGCTCCTACAATGAGCAGTTCTTC.

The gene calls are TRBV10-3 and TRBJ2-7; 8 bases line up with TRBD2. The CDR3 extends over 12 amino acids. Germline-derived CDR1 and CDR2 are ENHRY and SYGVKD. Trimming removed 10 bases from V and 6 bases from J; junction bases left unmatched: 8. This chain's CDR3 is CATRGGPGEQYF. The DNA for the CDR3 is TGTGCCACCCGGGGGGGACCTGGCGAGCAGTACTTC.

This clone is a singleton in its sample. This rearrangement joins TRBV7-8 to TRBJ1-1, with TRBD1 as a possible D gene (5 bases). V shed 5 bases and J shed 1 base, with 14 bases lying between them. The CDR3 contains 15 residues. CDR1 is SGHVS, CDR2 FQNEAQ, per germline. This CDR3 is CASSLTGGTNTEAFF. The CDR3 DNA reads TGTGCCAGCAGCCTGACGGGGGGGACGAACACTGAAGCTTTCTTT.

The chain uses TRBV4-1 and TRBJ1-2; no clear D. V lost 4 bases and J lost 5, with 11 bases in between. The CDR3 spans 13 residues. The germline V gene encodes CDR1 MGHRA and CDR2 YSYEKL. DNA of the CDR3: TGCGCCAGCAGCCCCAGGCACGGATATGGCTACACCTTC. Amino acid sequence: CASSPRHGYGYTF.